This T cell receptor (beta chain) was profiled in a study of CD8 T cells in cerebrospinal fluid in Alzheimer's disease. CDR1 and CDR2 (germline): LGHNA, YNFKEQ. The CDR3 runs to 17 residues. No DNA is given; TCRdb re-called the 10x single-cell sequencing reads and lists each CDR3 protein once. The sample shows about 1,400 distinct CDR3 sequences, and about 11% sits with its ten largest clones. This clonotype is labeled medium-sized (0.01 to 0.1%) based on frequency. The antigen is not known. Study-wide results and caveats: Expanded clones of at least 3% were commoner in Alzheimer's patients than healthy subjects.

The V call is TRBV4-2, the J call TRBJ2-2; the TCRdb call, TRBD2, lacks DNA for checking. Sequenced sample: cerebrospinal fluid. The receptor was derived from a human donor with mild cognitive impairment. CDR3 region: CASSQVELQRGTGELFF.